This entry lists 5 T cell receptor beta chains sequenced from one sample in a study of control samples from healthy donors and cancer patients. Data came from immunoSEQ multiplex PCR; TCRdb stores just in-frame clones and leaves some out. Counted here are approximately 210,000 clones, approximately 91% occurring once; the ten biggest clones make up approximately 2%. Sequenced input: blood. Receptor source: a man younger than 40 in good health.

This chain links TRBV7-3 with TRBJ2-1, with 7 bases that match TRBD1. This CDR3 is 16 amino acids long. Unmatched junction bases numbered 7, after V lost 0 bases and J lost 5 bases. Germline values: CDR1 SGHTA, CDR2 FQGTGA. The CDR3 reads CASSLTGDSRHNEQFF. The CDR3 DNA sequence: TGTGCCAGCAGCTTAACCGGGGACAGTCGACACAATGAGCAGTTCTTC.

The chain uses TRBV4-1 and TRBJ1-6; D is perhaps TRBD1 (5 bases). From germline, CDR1 is MGHRA and CDR2 YSYEKL. CDR3 size: 20 residues. Trimming shortened V by 0 bases and J by 0 bases, and 18 bases separated the two germline ends. The CDR3 DNA follows: TGCGCCAGCAGCCAAGAGGACGGAACAGGAGAGAGCTCCTATAATTCACCCCTCCACTTT. It is translated as CASSQEDGTGESSYNSPLHF.

This chain uses TRBV11-2 with TRBJ2-3; 12 bases align to TRBD1. Germline trimming cut 1 base from V and 5 bases from J; bases unmatched to any gene: 7. In germline, CDR1 is SGHAT, CDR2 FQNNGV. The CDR3 consists of 17 residues. CDR3 bases: TGTGCCAGCAGCTTAGGGAAGGGACAGGGGGCCGTAGATACGCAGTATTTT. It yields the protein CASSLGKGQGAVDTQYF.

V and J are TRBV19 and TRBJ1-5, with 11 bases fitting TRBD1. This CDR3 is built from 16 residues. CDR1 is LNHDA, CDR2 SQIVND, per germline (reference sequence). The V segment lost 1 base and the J segment 5 bases; nucleotides outside the gene matches: 4. The CDR3 DNA sequence: TGTGCCAGTAGTATAGGCGGACAGGGGGCGGATCAGCCCCAGCATTTT. Translated: CASSIGGQGADQPQHF.

The chain couples TRBV6-5 to TRBJ1-1; tentative D call: TRBD1 (5 bases). Trimming removed 5 bases from V and 1 base from J, with 8 bases in between. This CDR3 has 13 amino acids. The germline CDR1 and CDR2 sequences are MNHEY and SVGAGI. CDR3 in DNA: TGTGCCAGCAGTCTGACAGCGAACACTGAAGCTTTCTTT. This sequence encodes CASSLTANTEAFF.